The 18 T cell receptor beta chains below come from one sample, sequenced in a study of blood T cell repertoires in COVID-19. Repertoires were generated with immunoSEQ multiplex PCR, while TCRdb's copy carries only in-frame clones and drops some. This sample has 470,000 or so clones, with 70% to 90% found just once. Specimen: peripheral blood. Every receptor here comes from a human donor in a cohort sampled during active COVID-19.

V gene TRBV10-3 combines with J gene TRBJ2-1; 12 positions agree with TRBD1. CDR1 is ENHRY and CDR2 is SYGVKD in the germline V gene. V lost 4 bases, J lost 7 bases, and 2 bases stayed unmatched. This CDR3 spans 14 amino acids. CDR3 region: CAISGDRGQNEQFF. In nucleotides, the CDR3 is TGTGCCATCAGTGGGGACAGGGGGCAGAATGAGCAGTTCTTC.

The chain combines TRBV25-1 with TRBJ2-3, with D possibly matching TRBD1 (5 bases). Germline V lookup: CDR1 MGHDK, CDR2 SYGVNS. This CDR3 contains 14 residues. Trimming removed 1 base from V and 1 base from J, with 6 bases in between. Written as DNA, the CDR3 is TGTGCCAGCAGTGAATGGGGCGGCACAGATACGCAGTATTTT. Translation gives CASSEWGGTDTQYF.

This chain uses TRBV10-3 with TRBJ1-1; weak D call: TRBD1 (6 bases). Trimming pared 2 bases from V and 3 bases from J, leaving 7 bases between. CDR3 length equals 13 residues. Germline V lookup: CDR1 ENHRY, CDR2 SYGVKD. The CDR3 nucleotides read TGTGCCATCAGTGAGGACAGGTACACTGAAGCTTTCTTT. The encoded protein is CAISEDRYTEAFF.

CDR3 region: CASSLVAGRHGYTF. The CDR3 DNA follows: TGTGCCAGCAGCTTAGTTGCAGGGAGGCATGGCTACACCTTC. The chain uses TRBV5-4 and TRBJ1-2; D might be TRBD1 (5 bases). Germline lookup yields CDR1 SGHNT and CDR2 YYREEE (reference sequence). The CDR3 runs 14 residues. Trimming pared 2 bases from V and 6 bases from J, leaving 14 bases between.

This rearrangement joins TRBV11-2 to TRBJ2-5; 7 positions agree with TRBD1. This CDR3 contains 14 residues. Germline CDR1 SGHAT, CDR2 FQNNGV. V was pared by 5 bases and J by 5 bases, with 8 bases of the junction left unmatched. The CDR3 protein is CASSLQDRRETQYF. CDR3 in DNA: TGTGCCAGCAGCCTCCAGGACAGGAGGGAGACCCAGTACTTC.

This clone was observed a handful of times. The V call is TRBV6-6, the J call TRBJ1-2; maybe TRBD1 (6 bases). V was cut by 7 bases and J by 8 bases, with 17 bases left in between. Germline CDR1 MNHNY, CDR2 SVGAGI (reference sequence). CDR3 length: 13 residues. The CDR3 region has the DNA TGTGCCAGCAAAGAAGTGGGGGCAGAAGGCTACACCTTC. Its translation: CASKEVGAEGYTF.

The V gene is TRBV5-1, the J gene TRBJ1-5, with D possibly matching TRBD1 (5 bases). This CDR3 is built from 14 residues. Trimming removed 0 bases at V and 5 bases at J, with 9 bases between. Germline lookup yields CDR1 SGHRS and CDR2 YFSETQ. The CDR3 coding sequence is TGCGCCAGCAGCTTGGAAGGGGTGGATCAGCCCCAGCATTTT. Its protein is CASSLEGVDQPQHF.

This chain links TRBV3-1 (or the pseudogene TRBV3-2) with TRBJ1-5; D is possibly TRBD1 (6 bases). Germline values: CDR1 LGHDT, CDR2 YNNKEL (reference sequence). The CDR3 consists of 14 residues. The germline V and J ends were trimmed by 4 bases and 3 bases, with 10 bases remaining between them. The CDR3 loop is CASSLGTNNQPQHF. The CDR3 DNA reads TGTGCCAGCAGCCTCGGGACAAACAATCAGCCCCAGCATTTT.

This chain joins TRBV5-4 and TRBJ2-6; tentative D call: TRBD2 (5 bases). Germline CDR1 SGHNT, CDR2 YYREEE (reference sequence). The V end was cut by 2 bases, the J end by 2 bases, with 8 bases between. The CDR3 consists of 15 residues. The chain's CDR3 is CASSLGGPGANVLTF. The CDR3 DNA follows: TGTGCCAGCAGCTTAGGCGGGCCTGGGGCCAACGTCCTGACTTTC.

The J gene is TRBJ2-1, the V gene TRBV6-5; 11 positions agree with TRBD2. Germline V gene sequence: CDR1 MNHEY, CDR2 SVGAGI. CDR3 length equals 15 residues. The V segment lost 2 bases and the J segment 6 bases; nucleotides outside the gene matches: 3. The CDR3 loop reads CASSYGLAGGNEQFF. CDR3 in DNA: TGTGCCAGCAGTTACGGGCTAGCGGGAGGCAATGAGCAGTTCTTC.

This clone was observed a few times. The rearrangement uses TRBV25-1 and TRBJ1-2, with 7 bases aligning to TRBD1. The CDR3 is 15 residues long. CDR1 is MGHDK, CDR2 SYGVNS, per germline. Trimming took 7 bases from V and 3 from J; bases not matched to a gene: 11. CDR3 loop: CASNEPGGKDYGYTF. CDR3 DNA: TGTGCCAGCAATGAGCCAGGGGGGAAGGACTATGGCTACACCTTC.

The chain links TRBV15 to TRBJ1-2, with 8 bases matching TRBD1. CDR3 length equals 17 residues. V was pared by 6 bases and J by 3 bases, with 15 bases of the junction left unmatched. CDR1 is LNHNV, CDR2 YYDKDF, per germline (reference sequence). The CDR3 sequence is CATRPSGTGRLDYGYTF. In nucleotides, the CDR3 is TGTGCCACCAGACCTTCCGGGACAGGACGTTTAGACTATGGCTACACCTTC.

This clone was observed once. The chain recombines TRBV11-1 with TRBJ1-2, with TRBD1 matching 7 bases. The CDR3 consists of 16 residues. V lost 4 bases, J lost 1 base, and 9 bases stayed unmatched. Germline assignment: CDR1 SGHAT and CDR2 FQDESV (reference sequence). The CDR3 coding sequence is TGTGCCAGCAGCTCGAGTATGACAGGGATTAACTATGGCTACACCTTC. Its protein is CASSSSMTGINYGYTF.

A few counts support this clone. V usage is TRBV2 and J usage is TRBJ2-7, with TRBD2 matching 9 bases. The CDR3 consists of 14 residues. V gave up 6 bases and J gave up 4 bases; unmatched junction bases: 7. Germline V CDR1 and CDR2: SNHLY, FYNNEI. The CDR3 is CASRLTSGNYEQYF. The CDR3 region has the DNA TGTGCCAGCAGACTGACTAGCGGTAATTACGAGCAGTACTTC.

This chain connects TRBV4-2 to TRBJ2-5; 10 nucleotides align to TRBD2. This CDR3 comprises 16 residues. The germline V gene encodes CDR1 LGHNA and CDR2 YNFKEQ. The J segment lost 3 bases and the V segment lost 1 base, leaving 5 bases of the junction unmatched. The chain's CDR3 is CASSQVTAGGEETQYF. DNA of the CDR3: TGTGCCAGCAGCCAAGTTACAGCGGGAGGGGAAGAGACCCAGTACTTC.

The rearrangement uses TRBV6-2 or TRBV6-3 and TRBJ2-5; 9 positions agree with TRBD2. The CDR3 contains 12 residues. The germline V gene has CDR1 MNHEY and CDR2 SVGEGT. Unmatched junction bases numbered 9, after V lost 5 bases and J lost 14 bases. The CDR3 sequence is CASSEAGGPSYF. CDR3 sequence (DNA): TGTGCCAGCAGTGAGGCGGGAGGGCCCTCCTACTTC.

The chain links TRBV10-3 to TRBJ1-1, with D hard to call. This CDR3 has 13 amino acids. The V and J ends lost 4 bases and 7 bases respectively, with 13 bases between them. Germline V gene lookup returns CDR1 ENHRY and CDR2 SYGVKD. The chain's CDR3 is CAISGTLYSEAFF. In DNA form, the CDR3 reads TGTGCCATCAGTGGTACACTGTACAGTGAAGCTTTCTTT.

The chain recombines TRBV3-1 (or the pseudogene TRBV3-2) with TRBJ1-1; no definite D call. The germline CDR1 and CDR2 sequences are LGHDT and YNNKEL (reference sequence). The V end was cut by 1 base, the J end by 2 bases, with 8 bases between. The CDR3 totals 14 residues. The CDR3: CASSQVQTNTEAFF. CDR3 DNA: TGTGCCAGCAGCCAAGTGCAGACTAACACTGAAGCTTTCTTT.